The 11 T cell receptor beta chains given below trace back to one sample, sequenced in a study of neoadjuvant nivolumab and ipilimumab in lung cancer. Sequenced by immunoSEQ multiplex PCR; TCRdb stores in-frame clones only, minus some. The sample has some 43,000 clones, roughly 89% seen once; the top ten hold over 3.5%. The sample in question was blood, obtained before neoadjuvant nivolumab, alone or with ipilimumab. The source is an adult with non-small cell lung cancer. Some clones in this sample may be carry-over from other donors' samples.

J is TRBJ2-5 and V is TRBV6-1; 10 nucleotides align to TRBD2. Germline values: CDR1 MNHNS, CDR2 SASEGT. This CDR3 contains 14 residues. V lost 4 bases, J lost 4 bases, and 3 bases stayed unmatched. The CDR3 DNA sequence: TGTGCCAGCAGTGCCCGACTAGCGGGAGAGACCCAGTACTTC. Residues: CASSARLAGETQYF.

The gene calls are TRBV19 and TRBJ2-5; 9 bases agree with TRBD2. The CDR3 is 15 amino acids. J lost 2 bases, V lost 1 base, and 2 bases had no gene match. Germline CDR1 is LNHDA and CDR2 is SQIVND (reference sequence). The CDR3 sequence is CASSIGLAGQETQYF. The DNA of the CDR3 is TGTGCCAGTAGTATAGGGCTAGCGGGACAAGAGACCCAGTACTTC.

This clone was detected once. The V call is TRBV6-5, the J call TRBJ1-5; TRBD1 might be the D (5 bases). Trimming removed 6 bases from V and 2 bases from J, with 8 bases in between. Germline values: CDR1 MNHEY, CDR2 SVGAGI. The CDR3 spans 13 residues. CDR3 nucleotides: TGTGCCAGCAGGGGGGAGGGCAATCAGCCCCAGCATTTT. Encoded protein: CASRGEGNQPQHF.

With regard to this clone: This sample includes further DNA sequences coding for the same CDR3. The chain uses TRBV30 and TRBJ1-5; 7 nucleotides match TRBD1. With V trimmed by 3 bases and J by 5 bases, 4 bases remained unmatched. The CDR3 spans 13 residues. Germline CDR1 and CDR2: GTSNPN and SVGIG (reference sequence). The CDR3: CAWSPGGDQPQHF. CDR3 nucleotides: TGTGCCTGGAGCCCAGGGGGAGATCAGCCCCAGCATTTT.

The J gene is TRBJ1-4, the V gene TRBV30; TRBD1 matches at 7 bases. From germline, CDR1 is GTSNPN and CDR2 SVGIG (reference sequence). The CDR3 loop spans 12 amino acids. V lost 2 bases and J lost 8; bases outside the gene matches: 2. The CDR3 DNA is TGTGCCTGGAGTACGACAGGGGAAAAACTGTTTTTT. Amino acid sequence: CAWSTTGEKLFF.

J is TRBJ2-2 and V is TRBV18, with 8 bases lining up with TRBD1. The CDR3 runs to 16 residues. Germline V gene data show CDR1 as KGHSH and CDR2 as LQKENI. With V trimmed by 0 bases and J by 1 base, 1 base remained unmatched. The CDR3 loop reads CASSPPTGGNTGELFF. For the CDR3, the DNA is TGTGCCAGCTCACCACCAACAGGGGGGAACACCGGGGAGCTGTTTTTT.

V usage is TRBV7-2 and J usage is TRBJ2-1, with 7 bases fitting TRBD2. CDR1 SGHTA and CDR2 FQGNSA come from the germline V gene. J lost 1 base, V lost 2 bases, and 2 bases had no gene match. CDR3 length equals 15 residues. The CDR3 DNA is TGTGCCAGCAGCTTACTAGCGGCGTCCTACAATGAGCAGTTCTTC. Amino acids: CASSLLAASYNEQFF.

A few counts support this clone. This chain's CDR3 is CAITREGANTGELFF. CDR3 DNA: TGTGCCATAACTAGGGAGGGGGCGAACACCGGGGAGCTGTTTTTT. The rearrangement links TRBV10-3 to TRBJ2-2; weak D call: TRBD2 (7 bases). The CDR3 sequence is 15 residues long. Trimming shortened V by 9 bases and J by 0 bases, and 14 bases separated the two germline ends. Germline CDR1 and CDR2: ENHRY and SYGVKD.

The chain carries TRBV27 and TRBJ2-7; 14 bases map to TRBD2. CDR3 size: 14 residues. CDR1 is MNHEY and CDR2 is SMNVEV in the germline V gene (reference sequence). The V and J ends lost 5 bases and 7 bases, in that order; junction bases with no gene match: 4. The CDR3 region is CASSHGLAGGEQYF. The CDR3 DNA sequence: TGTGCCAGCAGTCACGGACTAGCGGGAGGAGAGCAGTACTTC.

This clone was recorded once. The chain is built from TRBV20-1 and TRBJ2-3; 7 positions match TRBD2. Germline loops: CDR1 DFQATT, CDR2 SNEGSKA (reference sequence). The V gene end was trimmed by 3 bases and the J gene end by 8 bases; junction bases not matched to a gene: 2. The CDR3 extends over 11 amino acids. The CDR3 reads CSASTSATQYF. In DNA form, the CDR3 reads TGCAGTGCTAGTACTAGCGCTACGCAGTATTTT.

This clone has just one count. The chain combines TRBV30 with TRBJ2-1, with TRBD2 identical over 7 bases. In germline, CDR1 is GTSNPN, CDR2 SVGIG (reference sequence). V gave up 1 base and J gave up 2 bases; unmatched junction bases: 17. The CDR3 has 19 amino acids. The CDR3 sequence: CAWSGGGRGPFTTYNEQFF. CDR3 DNA: TGTGCCTGGAGTGGAGGCGGGAGAGGCCCCTTCACTACCTACAATGAGCAGTTCTTC.